A single TCR beta chain is shown here with its context. V was trimmed by 0 bases and J by 0 bases, leaving 9 bases between them. The CDR3 contains 15 residues. In the original analysis: Estimated nucleated cell counts came from reference gene primer amplification. TCRdb's table, derived via immunoSEQ multiplex PCR, lists solely in-frame clones and lacks some. Clonal size and the V and J genes are those of that table, whereas D and trimming came from the DNA. The data show approximately 34,000 clones, about 89% seen once. This record belongs to a study of blood T cell repertoires in COVID-19. Overall study context: Donors in the United States, Italy and Spain gave samples during acute or convalescent COVID-19. The analysed material was cDNA or gDNA that came from T cells, B-cell-depleted T cells, or PBMCs.

The chain is built from TRBV23-1 and TRBJ2-7; tentative D call: TRBD2 (5 bases). TRBV23-1 is filed as an ORF, its function uncertain. Sequencing input: peripheral blood. This receptor was identified in a man between 60 and 75 years old with acute or convalescent COVID-19. The CDR3 loop is CASSQSGLSSYEQYV. The CDR3 DNA is TGCGCCAGCAGTCAATCAGGACTGAGCTCCTACGAGCAGTACGTC.